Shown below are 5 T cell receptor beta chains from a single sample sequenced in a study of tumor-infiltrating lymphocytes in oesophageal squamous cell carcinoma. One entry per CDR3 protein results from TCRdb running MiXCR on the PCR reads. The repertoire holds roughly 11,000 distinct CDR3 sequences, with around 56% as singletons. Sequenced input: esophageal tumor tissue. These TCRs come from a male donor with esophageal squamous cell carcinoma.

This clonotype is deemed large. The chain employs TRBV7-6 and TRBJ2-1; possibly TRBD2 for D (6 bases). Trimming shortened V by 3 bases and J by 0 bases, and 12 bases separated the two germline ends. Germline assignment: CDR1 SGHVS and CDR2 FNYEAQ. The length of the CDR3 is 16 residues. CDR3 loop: CASSFLTGDSYNEQFF. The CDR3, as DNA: TGTGCCAGCAGCTTTTTAACGGGAGACTCCTACAATGAGCAGTTCTTC. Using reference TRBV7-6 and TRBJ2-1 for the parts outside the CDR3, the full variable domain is GAGVSQSPRYKVTKRGQDVALRCDPISGHVSLYWYRQALGQGPEFLTYFNYEAQQDKSGLPNDRFSAERPEGSISTLTIQRTEQRDSAMYRCASSFLTGDSYNEQFFGPGTRLTVL.

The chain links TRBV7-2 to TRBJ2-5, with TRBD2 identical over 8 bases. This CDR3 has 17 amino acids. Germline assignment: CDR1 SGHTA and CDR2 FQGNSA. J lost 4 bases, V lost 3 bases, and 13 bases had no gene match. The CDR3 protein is CASSFLTGGLKGETQYF. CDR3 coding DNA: TGTGCCAGCAGCTTTCTCACGGGGGGGCTTAAGGGAGAGACCCAGTACTTC.

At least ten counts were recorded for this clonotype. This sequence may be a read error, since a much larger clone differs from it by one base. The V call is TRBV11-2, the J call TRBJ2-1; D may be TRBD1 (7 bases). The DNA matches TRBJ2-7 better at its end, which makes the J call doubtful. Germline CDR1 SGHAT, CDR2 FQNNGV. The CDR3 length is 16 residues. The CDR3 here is CASSLEPQGGYNEQYF. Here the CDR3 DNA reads TGTGCCAGCAGCTTAGAACCTCAGGGGGGCTACAATGAGCAGTACTTC.

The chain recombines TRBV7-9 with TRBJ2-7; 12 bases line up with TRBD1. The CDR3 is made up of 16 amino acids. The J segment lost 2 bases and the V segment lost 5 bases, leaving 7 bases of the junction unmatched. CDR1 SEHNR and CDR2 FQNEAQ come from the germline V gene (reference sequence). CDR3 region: CASSPPGTGGAYEQYF. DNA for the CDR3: TGTGCCAGCAGCCCCCCGGGGACAGGGGGCGCCTACGAGCAGTACTTC.

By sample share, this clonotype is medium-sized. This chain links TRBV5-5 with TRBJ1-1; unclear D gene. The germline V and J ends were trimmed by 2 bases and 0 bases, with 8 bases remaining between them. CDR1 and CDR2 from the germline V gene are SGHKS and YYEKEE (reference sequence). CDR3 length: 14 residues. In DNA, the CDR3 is TGTGCCAGCAGCTTACAGCTAATGAACACTGAAGCTTTCTTT. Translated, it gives CASSLQLMNTEAFF.